The source of this T cell receptor (beta chain) is a study of CD8+ T cells in alopecia areata. This clone has only a few counts. Antigen specificity is unknown. There are 15 residues in the CDR3. The germline gives CDR1 MNHNY, CDR2 SVGAGI (reference sequence). V dropped 7 bases and J dropped 0 bases, with 13 bases sitting between them. The treatment was: oral pan-JAK inhibitor, 5-10 mg twice daily. Specimens obtained from alopecia areata patients comprised lesional scalp punch biopsies and peripheral blood. Study results and caveats: Normal skin's resident alphabeta T cells are sequenced alongside lesional scalp T cells. Links between baseline CD8+ expansion and response need larger treated cohorts. Lesional scalp displayed greater clonality than normal scalp, most notably in alopecia totalis/universalis.

It was cDNA, reverse transcribed from extracted RNA, that served as the sequencing template. Generated by immunoSEQ multiplex PCR, the TCRdb table keeps only in-frame clones and is missing some. The data show around 100,000 clones, with roughly 50% seen just once and 3% to 4% held by the top ten. V and J are TRBV6-6 and TRBJ2-1; TRBD1 or TRBD2 may be the D gene (6 bases each). The clonotype comes from a human donor with alopecia areata. The sample consisted of CD4+ T cells sorted from blood, taken at week 24, from a patient treated with tofacitinib. The CDR3 DNA is TGTGCCAGCATTATAGGGGGAGGCTCCTACAATGAGCAGTTCTTC. This encodes CASIIGGGSYNEQFF.